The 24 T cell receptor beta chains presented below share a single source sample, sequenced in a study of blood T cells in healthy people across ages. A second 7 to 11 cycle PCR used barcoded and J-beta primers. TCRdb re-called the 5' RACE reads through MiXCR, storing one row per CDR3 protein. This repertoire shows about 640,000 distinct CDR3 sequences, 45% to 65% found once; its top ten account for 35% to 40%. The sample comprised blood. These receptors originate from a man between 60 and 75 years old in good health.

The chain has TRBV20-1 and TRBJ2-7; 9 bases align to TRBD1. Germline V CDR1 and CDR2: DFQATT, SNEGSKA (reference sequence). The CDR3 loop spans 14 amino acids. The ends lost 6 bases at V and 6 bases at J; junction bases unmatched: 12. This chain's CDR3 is CSASRTGVSTEQYF. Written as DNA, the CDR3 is TGCAGTGCATCCCGGACAGGGGTCTCGACCGAGCAGTACTTC.

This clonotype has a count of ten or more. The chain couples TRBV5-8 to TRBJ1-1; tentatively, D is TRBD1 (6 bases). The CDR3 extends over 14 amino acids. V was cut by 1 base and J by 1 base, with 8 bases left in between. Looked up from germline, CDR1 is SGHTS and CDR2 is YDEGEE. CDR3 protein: CASSLWDKNTEAFF. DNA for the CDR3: TGTGCCAGCAGCTTGTGGGACAAGAACACTGAAGCTTTCTTT.

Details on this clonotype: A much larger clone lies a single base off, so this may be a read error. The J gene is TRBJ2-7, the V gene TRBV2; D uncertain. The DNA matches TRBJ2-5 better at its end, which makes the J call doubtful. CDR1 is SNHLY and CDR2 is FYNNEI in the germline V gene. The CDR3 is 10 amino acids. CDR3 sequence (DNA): TGTGCCAGCGGTTGGGAGACCCAGTACTTC. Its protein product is CASGWETQYF.

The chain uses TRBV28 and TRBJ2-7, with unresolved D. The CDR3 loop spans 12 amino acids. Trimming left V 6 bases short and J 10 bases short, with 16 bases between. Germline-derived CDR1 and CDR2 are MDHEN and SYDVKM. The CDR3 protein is CASSPPLGSQYF. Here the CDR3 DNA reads TGTGCCAGCAGCCCCCCTCTGGGGTCCCAGTACTTC.

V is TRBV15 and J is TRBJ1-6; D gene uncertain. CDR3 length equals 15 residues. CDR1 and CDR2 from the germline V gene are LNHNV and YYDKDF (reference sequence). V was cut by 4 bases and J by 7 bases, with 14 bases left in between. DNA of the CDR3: TGTGCCACCAGCACCCAGGCGGGCGGAAATTCACCCCTCCACTTT. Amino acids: CATSTQAGGNSPLHF. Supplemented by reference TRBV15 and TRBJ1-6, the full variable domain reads DAMVIQNPRYQVTQFGKPVTLSCSQTLNHNVMYWYQQKSSQAPKLLFHYYDKDFNNEADTPDNFQSRRPNTSFCFLDIRSPGLGDTAMYLCATSTQAGGNSPLHFGNGTRLTVT.

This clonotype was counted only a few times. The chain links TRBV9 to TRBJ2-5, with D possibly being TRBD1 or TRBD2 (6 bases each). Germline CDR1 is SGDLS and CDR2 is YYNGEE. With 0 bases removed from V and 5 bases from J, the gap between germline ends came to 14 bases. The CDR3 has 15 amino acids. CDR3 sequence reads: CASSVVGGGRETQYF. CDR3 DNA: TGTGCCAGCAGCGTAGTCGGGGGCGGGCGGGAGACCCAGTACTTC. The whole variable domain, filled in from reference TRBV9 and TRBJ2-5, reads DSGVTQTPKHLITATGQRVTLRCSPRSGDLSVYWYQQSLDQGLQFLIQYYNGEERAKGNILERFSAQQFPDLHSELNLSSLELGDSALYFCASSVVGGGRETQYFGPGTRLLVL.

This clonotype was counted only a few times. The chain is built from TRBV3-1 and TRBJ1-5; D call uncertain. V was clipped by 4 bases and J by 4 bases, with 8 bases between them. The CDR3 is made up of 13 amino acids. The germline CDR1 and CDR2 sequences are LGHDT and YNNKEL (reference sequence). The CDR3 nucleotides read TGTGCCAGCAGCCCCTCACTGAATCAGCCCCAGCATTTT. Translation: CASSPSLNQPQHF.

The CDR3 is CSAPRGAGGYTF. For the CDR3, the DNA is TGCAGTGCCCCAAGGGGGGCCGGCGGCTACACCTTC. This chain connects TRBV20-1 to TRBJ1-2, with D tentatively TRBD1 (6 bases). The CDR3 totals 12 residues. The V end lost 6 bases, the J end lost 8 bases, and 16 bases lay between the germline ends. Germline CDR1 reads DFQATT; CDR2 reads SNEGSKA (reference sequence).

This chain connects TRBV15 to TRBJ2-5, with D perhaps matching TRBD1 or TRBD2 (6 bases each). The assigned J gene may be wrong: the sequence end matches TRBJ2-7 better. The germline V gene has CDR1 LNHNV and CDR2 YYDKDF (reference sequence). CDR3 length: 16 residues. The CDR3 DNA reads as TGTGCCACCAGCGGAGGGGTTGCTACAGGGAACTACGAGCAGTACTTC. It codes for CATSGGVATGNYEQYF.

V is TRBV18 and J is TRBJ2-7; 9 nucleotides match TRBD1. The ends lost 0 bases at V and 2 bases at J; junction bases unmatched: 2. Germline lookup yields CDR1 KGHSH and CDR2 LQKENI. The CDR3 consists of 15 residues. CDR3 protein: CASSPPGQGPYEQYF. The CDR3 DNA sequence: TGTGCCAGCTCACCACCGGGACAGGGACCCTACGAGCAGTACTTC.

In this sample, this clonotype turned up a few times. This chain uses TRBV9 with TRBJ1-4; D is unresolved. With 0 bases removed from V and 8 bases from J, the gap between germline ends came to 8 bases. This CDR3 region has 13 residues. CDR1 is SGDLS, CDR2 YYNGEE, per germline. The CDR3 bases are TGTGCCAGCAGCGTAGGAACCTCCGAAAAACTGTTTTTT. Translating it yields CASSVGTSEKLFF.

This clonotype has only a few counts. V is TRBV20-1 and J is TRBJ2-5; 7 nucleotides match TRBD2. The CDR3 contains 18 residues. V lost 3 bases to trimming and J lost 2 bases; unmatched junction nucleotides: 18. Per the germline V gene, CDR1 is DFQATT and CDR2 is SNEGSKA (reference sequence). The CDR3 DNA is TGCAGTGCTAGGGAGGGGATAAGGGCTAGCGGCAAACAAGAGACCCAGTACTTC. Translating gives CSAREGIRASGKQETQYF.

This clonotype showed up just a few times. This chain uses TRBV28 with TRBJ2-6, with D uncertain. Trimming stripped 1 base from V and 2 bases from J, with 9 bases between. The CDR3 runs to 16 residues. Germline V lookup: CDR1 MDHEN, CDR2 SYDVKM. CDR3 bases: TGTGCCAGCAGTTTATCCTCAGCTACTGGGGCCAACGTCCTGACTTTC. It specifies CASSLSSATGANVLTF.

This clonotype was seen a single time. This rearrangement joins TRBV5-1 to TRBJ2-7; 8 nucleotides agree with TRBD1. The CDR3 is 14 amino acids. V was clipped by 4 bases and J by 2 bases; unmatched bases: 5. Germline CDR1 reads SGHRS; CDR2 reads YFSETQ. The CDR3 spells CASSGTGAPYEQYF. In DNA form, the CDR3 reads TGCGCCAGCAGCGGGACAGGAGCCCCCTACGAGCAGTACTTC.

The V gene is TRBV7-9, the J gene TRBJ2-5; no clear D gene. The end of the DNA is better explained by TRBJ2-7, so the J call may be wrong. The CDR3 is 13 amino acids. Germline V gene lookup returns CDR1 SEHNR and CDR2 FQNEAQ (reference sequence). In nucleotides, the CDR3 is TGTGCCAGCAGCTTAAACGGAATCTACGAGCAGTACTTC. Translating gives CASSLNGIYEQYF.

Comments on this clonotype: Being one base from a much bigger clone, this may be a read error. This CDR3 is CASSDRAGNYGYTF. The CDR3 DNA sequence: TGTGCCAGCAGTGACAGGGCCGGAAACTATGGCTACACCTTC. V is TRBV27 and J is TRBJ1-2, with 7 positions matching TRBD1. Unmatched junction bases numbered 5, after V lost 5 bases and J lost 2 bases. CDR1 is MNHEY and CDR2 is SMNVEV in the germline V gene (reference sequence). The CDR3 has 14 amino acids.

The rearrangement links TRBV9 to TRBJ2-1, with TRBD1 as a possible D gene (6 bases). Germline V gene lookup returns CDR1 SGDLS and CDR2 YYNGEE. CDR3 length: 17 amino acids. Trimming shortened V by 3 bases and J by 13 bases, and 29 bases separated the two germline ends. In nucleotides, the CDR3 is TGTGCCAGCAGCGCTTCAACAGGGCTTCAGCCCGGAGAGACCCAGTTCTTC. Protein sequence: CASSASTGLQPGETQFF.

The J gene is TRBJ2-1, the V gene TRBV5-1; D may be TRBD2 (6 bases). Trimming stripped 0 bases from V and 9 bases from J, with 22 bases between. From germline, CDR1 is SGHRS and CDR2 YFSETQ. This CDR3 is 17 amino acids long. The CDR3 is CASSLALRRGEGSEQFF. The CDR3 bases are TGCGCCAGCAGCTTGGCCCTGCGGAGGGGCGAGGGTTCTGAGCAGTTCTTC. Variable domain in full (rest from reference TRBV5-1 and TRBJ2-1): KAGVTQTPRYLIKTRGQQVTLSCSPISGHRSVSWYQQTPGQGLQFLFEYFSETQRNKGNFPGRFSGRQFSNSRSEMNVSTLELGDSALYLCASSLALRRGEGSEQFFGPGTRLTVL.

The CDR3: CSARLGGTQYF. The DNA of the CDR3 is TGCAGCGCGAGACTCGGAGGGACCCAGTACTTC. The chain combines TRBV29-1 with TRBJ2-5; weak D call: TRBD2 (5 bases). Trimming left V 7 bases short and J 7 bases short, with 13 bases between. Looked up from germline, CDR1 is SQVTM and CDR2 is ANQGSEA. This CDR3 is built from 11 residues.

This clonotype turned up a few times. The chain's CDR3 is CASSPPGQPYEQYF. The CDR3 bases are TGTGCCAGCTCACCCCCGGGACAGCCCTACGAGCAGTACTTC. The chain carries TRBV18 and TRBJ2-7; 7 nucleotides align to TRBD1. From germline, CDR1 is KGHSH and CDR2 LQKENI. V was clipped by 3 bases and J by 2 bases; unmatched bases: 4. The length of the CDR3 is 14 residues.

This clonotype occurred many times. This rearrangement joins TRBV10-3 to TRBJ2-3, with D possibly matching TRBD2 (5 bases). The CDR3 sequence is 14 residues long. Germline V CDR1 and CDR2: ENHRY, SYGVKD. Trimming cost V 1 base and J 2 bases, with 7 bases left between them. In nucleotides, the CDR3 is TGTGCCATCAGTGAGTGGGGAGACACAGATACGCAGTATTTT. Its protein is CAISEWGDTDTQYF.

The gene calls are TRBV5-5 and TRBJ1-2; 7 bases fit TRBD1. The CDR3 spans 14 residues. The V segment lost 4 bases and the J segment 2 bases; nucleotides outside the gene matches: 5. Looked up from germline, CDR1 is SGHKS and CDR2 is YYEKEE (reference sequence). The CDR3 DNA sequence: TGTGCCAGCAGCCGAGGGGACAGCAACTATGGCTACACCTTC. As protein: CASSRGDSNYGYTF.

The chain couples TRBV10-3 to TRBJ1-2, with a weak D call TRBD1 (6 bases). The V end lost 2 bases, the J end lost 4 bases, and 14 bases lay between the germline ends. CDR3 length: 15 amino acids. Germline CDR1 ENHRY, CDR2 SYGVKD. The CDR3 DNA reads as TGTGCCATCAGTGAGGGTCGGGGGGCCCGCTATGGCTACACCTTC. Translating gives CAISEGRGARYGYTF.

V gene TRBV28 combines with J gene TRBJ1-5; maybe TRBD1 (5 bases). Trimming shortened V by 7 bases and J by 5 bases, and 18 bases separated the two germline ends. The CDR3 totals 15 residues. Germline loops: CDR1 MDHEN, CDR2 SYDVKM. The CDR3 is CASNTRAGNYQPQHF. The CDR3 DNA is TGTGCCAGCAACACTCGGGCAGGGAACTATCAGCCCCAGCATTTT.